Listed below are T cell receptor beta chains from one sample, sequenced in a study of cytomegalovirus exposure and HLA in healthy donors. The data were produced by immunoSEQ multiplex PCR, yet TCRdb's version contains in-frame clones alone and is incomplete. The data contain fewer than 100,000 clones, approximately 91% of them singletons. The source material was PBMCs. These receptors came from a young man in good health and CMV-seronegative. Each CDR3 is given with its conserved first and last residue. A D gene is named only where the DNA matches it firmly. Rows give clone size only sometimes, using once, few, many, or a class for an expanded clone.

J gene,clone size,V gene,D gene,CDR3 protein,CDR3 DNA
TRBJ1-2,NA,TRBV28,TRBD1,CASRNNRGGYGYTF,TGTGCCAGCAGAAATAACAGGGGCGGCTATGGCTACACCTTC
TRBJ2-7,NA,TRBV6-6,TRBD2,CASSQGTSGSVYVQYF,TGTGCCAGCAGTCAAGGGACTAGCGGGTCGGTCTACGTGCAGTACTTC
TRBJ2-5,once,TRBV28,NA,CASSLFQGSGTQYF,TGTGCCAGCAGTTTATTCCAGGGATCGGGGACCCAGTACTTC
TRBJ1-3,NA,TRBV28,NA,CASSLHTGYGNTIYF,TGTGCCAGCAGTTTACATACAGGGTACGGAAACACCATATATTTT
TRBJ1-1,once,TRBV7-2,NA,CASSFSGTMNTEAFF,TGTGCCAGCAGCTTTTCAGGGACAATGAACACTGAAGCTTTCTTT
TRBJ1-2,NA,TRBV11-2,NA,CASSLAPPGLSYTF,TGTGCCAGCAGCTTAGCACCTCCAGGTCTTAGCTACACCTTC
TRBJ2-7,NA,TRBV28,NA,CASSFLKGGYEQYF,TGTGCCAGCAGTTTTCTTAAGGGAGGCTACGAGCAGTACTTC
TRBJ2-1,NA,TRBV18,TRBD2,CASSPTGLAGGNEQFF,TGTGCCAGCTCACCTACCGGGCTAGCGGGGGGGAATGAGCAGTTCTTC
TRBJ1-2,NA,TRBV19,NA,CASSIQSGGYGYTF,TGTGCCAGTAGTATTCAGTCGGGGGGCTATGGCTACACCTTC
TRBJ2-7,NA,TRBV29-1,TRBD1,CSVGTGYEQYF,TGCAGCGTTGGGACAGGCTACGAGCAGTACTTC
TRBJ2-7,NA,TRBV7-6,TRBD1,CASSARQGAYEQYF,TGTGCCAGCAGCGCCAGACAGGGGGCCTACGAGCAGTACTTC
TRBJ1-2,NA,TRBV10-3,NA,CAISESSSVVYGYTF,TGTGCCATCAGTGAGTCGTCTTCCGTCGTCTATGGCTACACCTTC
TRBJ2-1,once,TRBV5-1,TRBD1,CASSLAWDRYNEQFF,TGCGCCAGCAGCTTGGCCTGGGACAGATACAATGAGCAGTTCTTC
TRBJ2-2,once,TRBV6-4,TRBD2,CASSRLAFGTGELFF,TGTGCCAGCAGTCGACTAGCGTTTGGCACCGGGGAGCTGTTTTTT
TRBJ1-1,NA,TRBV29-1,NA,CSSYRAGADMNTEAFF,TGCAGCTCCTACCGGGCGGGGGCCGATATGAACACTGAAGCTTTCTTT
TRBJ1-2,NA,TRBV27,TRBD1,CASSKQGADYGYTF,TGTGCCAGCAGCAAACAGGGGGCGGACTATGGCTACACCTTC
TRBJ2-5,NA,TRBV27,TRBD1,CASKPAGGETQYF,TGTGCCAGCAAGCCCGCAGGGGGAGAGACCCAGTACTTC
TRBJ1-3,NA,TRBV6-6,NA,CASSSLSGNTIYF,TGTGCCAGCAGTTCTCTCTCTGGAAACACCATATATTTT
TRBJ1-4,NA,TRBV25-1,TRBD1,CASSAQGRSEKLFF,TGTGCCAGCAGTGCACAGGGGCGGAGTGAAAAACTGTTTTTT
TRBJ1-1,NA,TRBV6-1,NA,CASSEPGRNTEAFF,TGTGCCAGCAGTGAACCGGGAAGGAACACTGAAGCTTTCTTT
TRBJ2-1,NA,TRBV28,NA,CASSLVRARGNEQFF,TGTGCCAGCAGTTTGGTTCGGGCTAGAGGGAATGAGCAGTTCTTC
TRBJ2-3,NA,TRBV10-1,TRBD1,CASSGLRDRGHSSTDTQYF,TGCGCCAGCAGTGGGCTCCGGGACAGGGGCCATTCTAGCACAGATACGCAGTATTTT
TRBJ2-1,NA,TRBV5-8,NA,CASSYPDEQFF,TGTGCCAGCAGCTACCCGGATGAGCAGTTCTTC
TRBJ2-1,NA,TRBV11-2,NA,CASSPRLAKYNEQFF,TGTGCCAGCAGCCCGCGGCTAGCCAAATACAATGAGCAGTTCTTC
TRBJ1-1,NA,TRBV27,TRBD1,CVSSIGTGGLRTEAFF,TGTGTCAGCAGTATCGGGACAGGGGGCTTACGGACTGAAGCTTTCTTT
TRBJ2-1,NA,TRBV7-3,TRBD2,CASSLGGGLGISYNEQFF,TGTGCCAGCAGCTTAGGAGGGGGACTAGGTATCTCCTACAATGAGCAGTTCTTC